A selection of T cell receptor beta chains follows, all from one sample in a study of Ad26.COV2.S vaccination and SARS-CoV-2 variants. Measured with immunoSEQ multiplex PCR; TCRdb has only the in-frame clones, and not every one. This sample carries approximately 340,000 clones, about 88% of them seen once, and the ten largest clones take 2.5% to 3.5%. Specimen: peripheral blood, collected in a trial of Ad26.COV2.S vaccine versus placebo. Receptors were obtained from a person between 18 and 59 years old who received the Ad26.COV2.S COVID-19 vaccine or a placebo. Both conserved end residues are part of each CDR3. Clone size appears in some rows only: once, few, many, or a class for an expanded clone.

J gene: TRBJ2-2; clone size: NA; V gene: TRBV5-1; CDR3 protein: CASTTGQGTGELFF
J gene: TRBJ2-7; clone size: NA; V gene: TRBV28; CDR3 protein: CASSSPGLGPYEQYF
J gene: TRBJ2-7; clone size: NA; V gene: TRBV19; CDR3 protein: CASSGTGSYEQYF
J gene: TRBJ1-1; clone size: many; V gene: TRBV7-9; CDR3 protein: CASSRLIGVMNTEAFF
J gene: TRBJ2-5; clone size: NA; V gene: TRBV5-6; CDR3 protein: CASSLSEAGWVETQYF
J gene: TRBJ2-2; clone size: NA; V gene: TRBV24-1; CDR3 protein: CATTPGSGITNTGELFF
J gene: TRBJ1-4; clone size: NA; V gene: TRBV5-4; CDR3 protein: CASSSSFGEKLFF
J gene: TRBJ1-6; clone size: NA; V gene: TRBV2; CDR3 protein: CASTRSSYNSPLHF
J gene: TRBJ2-2; clone size: NA; V gene: TRBV2; CDR3 protein: CASSDPGLAFTGELFF
J gene: TRBJ2-5; clone size: NA; V gene: TRBV29-1; CDR3 protein: CSVDTRGAETQYF
J gene: TRBJ2-1; clone size: NA; V gene: TRBV7-8; CDR3 protein: CASARPSYNEQFF
J gene: TRBJ2-5; clone size: few; V gene: TRBV27; CDR3 protein: CASSLYIAGGLETQYF